The 22 T cell receptor beta chains listed next were all sequenced from one sample in a study of T cell changes during pregnancy in multiple sclerosis. TCRdb keeps only in-frame clones here, not all; method: immunoSEQ multiplex PCR. This sample has tens of thousands of clones, with 75% to 90% found just once. Sequencing used CD4+ T cells from peripheral blood mononuclear cells, obtained in the first trimester of pregnancy. All receptors derive from a female donor in good health, enrolled as a control in a pregnancy study.

The V gene is TRBV7-2, the J gene TRBJ2-1; unclear D gene. Trimming pared 0 bases from V and 3 bases from J, leaving 9 bases between. Germline V gene lookup returns CDR1 SGHTA and CDR2 FQGNSA. CDR3 length equals 15 residues. The CDR3 sequence is CASSLAPGFYNEQFF. Written as DNA, the CDR3 is TGTGCCAGCAGCTTAGCGCCAGGTTTCTACAATGAGCAGTTCTTC.

The gene calls are TRBV9 and TRBJ2-1, with D possibly being TRBD2 (5 bases). Germline CDR1 reads SGDLS; CDR2 reads YYNGEE. Trimming cost V 3 bases and J 9 bases, with 22 bases left between them. CDR3 length: 16 amino acids. CDR3 DNA sequence: TGTGCCAGCAGCGGCCTCTCTAGCTTTGGGCTCGGTGAGCAGTTCTTC. Translation: CASSGLSSFGLGEQFF.

V and J are TRBV18 and TRBJ1-2; 7 nucleotides line up with TRBD1. The ends lost 3 bases at V and 6 bases at J; junction bases unmatched: 22. This CDR3 spans 19 amino acids. CDR1 and CDR2 from the germline V gene are KGHSH and LQKENI. CDR3: CASSPAVPKQGGRRDGYTF. For the CDR3, the DNA is TGTGCCAGCTCACCGGCCGTCCCCAAGCAGGGGGGAAGACGGGATGGCTACACCTTC. Full variable domain (outside the CDR3, taken from reference TRBV18 and TRBJ1-2): NAGVMQNPRHLVRRRGQEARLRCSPMKGHSHVYWYRQLPEEGLKFMVYLQKENIIDESGMPKERFSAEFPKEGPSILRIQQVVRGDSAAYFCASSPAVPKQGGRRDGYTFGSGTRLTVV.

DNA of the CDR3: TGTGCCAGCAGCGTCGACCCCGGGACAGGGCCTAAGGGGGAGCTGTTTTTT. Its translation: CASSVDPGTGPKGELFF. The rearrangement links TRBV9 to TRBJ2-2, with 9 bases matching TRBD1. The junction had 13 bases not matched to a gene; V was cut back by 2 bases and J by 8 bases. The CDR3 runs 17 residues. Germline-derived CDR1 and CDR2 are SGDLS and YYNGEE.

The CDR3 region has the DNA TGTGCCAGCAGTGAGGGTACGGGGTTAACTGAAGCTTTCTTT. It translates to CASSEGTGLTEAFF. The chain links TRBV2 to TRBJ1-1; D is undetermined. The CDR3 is 14 residues long. V was cut by 3 bases and J by 5 bases, with 13 bases left in between. CDR1 and CDR2 (germline): SNHLY, FYNNEI.

The chain is built from TRBV28 and TRBJ1-6; 9 bases map to TRBD1. The CDR3 covers 16 residues. V lost 5 bases and J lost 7; bases outside the gene matches: 9. Germline V gene sequence: CDR1 MDHEN, CDR2 SYDVKM. CDR3 nucleotide sequence: TGTGCCAGCAGTCCAACGGGACAGGGATTCAATTCACCCCTCCACTTT. Translated, it gives CASSPTGQGFNSPLHF.

The V and J genes are TRBV19 and TRBJ1-2, with D perhaps matching TRBD1 (5 bases). The V end lost 4 bases, the J end lost 4 bases, and 10 bases lay between the germline ends. The CDR3 has 13 amino acids. Germline V gene lookup returns CDR1 LNHDA and CDR2 SQIVND (reference sequence). This CDR3 is CASSTPGIYGYTF. CDR3 sequence (DNA): TGTGCCAGTAGTACTCCAGGGATCTATGGCTACACCTTC. The full variable domain, its missing parts supplied by reference TRBV19 and TRBJ1-2, is DGGITQSPKYLFRKEGQNVTLSCEQNLNHDAMYWYRQDPGQGLRLIYYSQIVNDFQKGDIAEGYSVSREKKESFPLTVTSAQKNPTAFYLCASSTPGIYGYTFGSGTRLTVV.

This chain uses TRBV5-1 with TRBJ2-1; unclear D gene. CDR1 is SGHRS, CDR2 YFSETQ, per germline. V was shortened by 4 bases and J by 8 bases, with 4 bases between the two germline ends. The CDR3 is made up of 10 amino acids. CDR3 region: CASSGDEQFF. The DNA of the CDR3 is TGCGCCAGCAGCGGAGATGAGCAGTTCTTC.

The chain joins TRBV18 to TRBJ1-1, with D possibly TRBD1 on 6 matching bases. Germline V gene data show CDR1 as KGHSH and CDR2 as LQKENI. Trimming pared 5 bases from V and 0 bases from J, leaving 13 bases between. This CDR3 region has 15 residues. The DNA of the CDR3 is TGTGCCAGCTCAACTAGTGGACAGCTGAACACTGAAGCTTTCTTT. Its translation: CASSTSGQLNTEAFF.

The chain recombines TRBV5-8 with TRBJ1-1; weak D call: TRBD1 (5 bases). The CDR3 consists of 13 residues. V was cut by 7 bases and J by 11 bases, with 21 bases left in between. CDR1 and CDR2 from the germline V gene are SGHTS and YDEGEE. The CDR3 reads CASELRSRRDAFF. DNA for the CDR3: TGTGCCAGCGAGCTTAGGAGCCGGAGGGACGCTTTCTTT. The full variable domain, completed using reference TRBV5-8 and TRBJ1-1, is EAGVTQSPTHLIKTRGQQATLRCSPISGHTSVYWYQQALGLGLQFLLWYDEGEERNRGNFPPRFSGRQFPNYSSELNVNALELEDSALYLCASELRSRRDAFFGQGTRLTVV.

This sequence joins TRBV6-1 and TRBJ1-2; TRBD1 might be the D (6 bases). Per the germline V gene, CDR1 is MNHNS and CDR2 is SASEGT. The CDR3 extends over 14 amino acids. Trimming pared 7 bases from V and 8 bases from J, leaving 20 bases between. In nucleotides, the CDR3 is TGTGCCAGCAAAATAAGGGGGTCGCTATGGGGCTACACCTTC. It is translated as CASKIRGSLWGYTF.

V gene TRBV27 combines with J gene TRBJ1-5; 11 bases match TRBD1. The CDR3 extends over 16 amino acids. After removal of 4 bases from V and 1 base from J, the junction contained 3 bases not matched to a gene. Germline V gene sequence: CDR1 MNHEY, CDR2 SMNVEV (reference sequence). CDR3 residues: CASSSGQGASNQPQHF. CDR3 sequence (DNA): TGTGCCAGCAGTTCAGGACAGGGGGCGAGCAATCAGCCCCAGCATTTT.

V usage is TRBV5-1 and J usage is TRBJ2-3; TRBD2 matches 11 bases. Trimming at V came to 1 base and at J to 5 bases, leaving 9 bases not matched to a gene. The V gene's germline CDR1 is SGHRS and CDR2 YFSETQ. The CDR3 is made up of 17 amino acids. DNA of the CDR3: TGCGCCAGCAGCTTGTTACCTAGCGGGGGGCCCGGAGATACGCAGTATTTT. The encoded protein is CASSLLPSGGPGDTQYF.

The rearrangement links TRBV9 to TRBJ2-1, with D possibly TRBD2 on 5 matching bases. In germline, CDR1 is SGDLS, CDR2 YYNGEE. The CDR3 contains 16 residues. V was clipped by 3 bases and J by 5 bases, with 18 bases between them. The CDR3 sequence is CASSEQPLTKNNEQFF. The CDR3 DNA follows: TGTGCCAGCAGCGAACAACCACTGACTAAAAACAATGAGCAGTTCTTC.

This chain links TRBV27 with TRBJ2-7; TRBD1 matches at 9 bases. V gave up 1 base and J gave up 4 bases; unmatched junction bases: 5. The CDR3 totals 15 residues. CDR1 is MNHEY, CDR2 SMNVEV, per germline (reference sequence). CDR3 sequence: CASSLWDRVSYEQYF. CDR3 coding DNA: TGTGCCAGCAGTTTATGGGACAGGGTGTCGTACGAGCAGTACTTC.

This clone showed up just once. The V and J genes are TRBV10-3 and TRBJ2-7; TRBD1 aligns across 7 bases. V shed 8 bases and J 3 bases; nucleotides not matched to a gene: 16. Germline V gives CDR1 ENHRY, CDR2 SYGVKD. The CDR3 runs 16 residues. This CDR3 is CAIALGNTGVNYEQYF. DNA of the CDR3: TGTGCCATCGCCCTGGGAAACACAGGGGTTAACTACGAGCAGTACTTC.

This chain uses TRBV11-2 with TRBJ1-5; TRBD1 matches 8 bases. The CDR3 is 15 residues long. V lost 3 bases, J lost 7 bases, and 8 bases stayed unmatched. Germline V lookup: CDR1 SGHAT, CDR2 FQNNGV. The CDR3 region is CASSFSGGGGQPQHF. Written as DNA, the CDR3 is TGTGCCAGCAGCTTTTCAGGGGGCGGAGGGCAGCCCCAGCATTTT. The full variable domain, with the rest looked up from reference TRBV11-2 and TRBJ1-5, is EAGVAQSPRYKIIEKRQSVAFWCNPISGHATLYWYQQILGQGPKLLIQFQNNGVVDDSQLPKDRFSAERLKGVDSTLKIQPAKLEDSAVYLCASSFSGGGGQPQHFGDGTRLSIL.

This sequence joins TRBV30 and TRBJ1-6; D remains ambiguous. V shed 3 bases and J shed 9 bases, with 21 bases lying between them. Germline assignment: CDR1 GTSNPN and CDR2 SVGIG (reference sequence). There are 16 residues in the CDR3. The CDR3 sequence: CAWSRLRGGTGSPLHF. The DNA of the CDR3 is TGTGCCTGGAGCCGACTCCGGGGAGGTACGGGTTCACCCCTCCACTTT.

This rearrangement joins TRBV5-1 to TRBJ2-6, with D perhaps matching TRBD2 (6 bases). The germline V gene has CDR1 SGHRS and CDR2 YFSETQ. The CDR3 contains 15 residues. V lost 3 bases, J lost 0 bases, and 7 bases lay in between. CDR3 sequence (DNA): TGCGCCAGCAGCTACGGGAGCTCTGGGGCCAACGTCCTGACTTTC. It encodes CASSYGSSGANVLTF.

This chain joins TRBV5-1 and TRBJ2-2; D is unclear. Looked up from germline, CDR1 is SGHRS and CDR2 is YFSETQ. The CDR3 has 15 amino acids. V gave up 5 bases and J gave up 3 bases, with 14 bases separating them. Written as DNA, the CDR3 is TGCGCCAGCAGTCCCGCGGTCTGGGACACCGGGGAGCTGTTTTTT. It encodes CASSPAVWDTGELFF. Together with reference TRBV5-1 and TRBJ2-2, the CDR3 gives the full variable domain: KAGVTQTPRYLIKTRGQQVTLSCSPISGHRSVSWYQQTPGQGLQFLFEYFSETQRNKGNFPGRFSGRQFSNSRSEMNVSTLELGDSALYLCASSPAVWDTGELFFGEGSRLTVL.

This chain links TRBV7-2 with TRBJ1-2; tentatively, D is TRBD1 (5 bases). The CDR3 has 16 residues. The germline V gene has CDR1 SGHTA and CDR2 FQGNSA. V lost 4 bases, J lost 1 base, and 16 bases lay in between. CDR3 residues: CASSYTLPGGNYGYTF. The CDR3 bases are TGTGCCAGCAGCTACACCCTCCCGGGGGGTAACTATGGCTACACCTTC.

This clone was detected only a few times. The chain combines TRBV6-5 with TRBJ2-1, with TRBD2 as a possible D gene (5 bases). Germline V lookup: CDR1 MNHEY, CDR2 SVGAGI. The germline V and J ends were trimmed by 2 bases and 10 bases, with 6 bases remaining between them. The CDR3 spans 11 residues. The CDR3 loop is CASSYRREQFF. The CDR3 nucleotides are TGTGCCAGCAGTTACCGGAGGGAGCAGTTCTTC.